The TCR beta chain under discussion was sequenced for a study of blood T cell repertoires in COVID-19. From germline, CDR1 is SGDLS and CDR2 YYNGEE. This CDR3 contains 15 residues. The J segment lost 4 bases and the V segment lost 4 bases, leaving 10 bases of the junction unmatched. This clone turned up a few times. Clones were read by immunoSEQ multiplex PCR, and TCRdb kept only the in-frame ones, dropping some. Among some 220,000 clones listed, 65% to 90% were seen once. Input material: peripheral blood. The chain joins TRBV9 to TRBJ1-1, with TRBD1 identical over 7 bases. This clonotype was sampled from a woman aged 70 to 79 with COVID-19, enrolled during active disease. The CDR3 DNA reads TGTGCCAGCAGCAAAAGGACAGGTTCGGGCACTGAAGCTTTCTTT. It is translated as CASSKRTGSGTEAFF.